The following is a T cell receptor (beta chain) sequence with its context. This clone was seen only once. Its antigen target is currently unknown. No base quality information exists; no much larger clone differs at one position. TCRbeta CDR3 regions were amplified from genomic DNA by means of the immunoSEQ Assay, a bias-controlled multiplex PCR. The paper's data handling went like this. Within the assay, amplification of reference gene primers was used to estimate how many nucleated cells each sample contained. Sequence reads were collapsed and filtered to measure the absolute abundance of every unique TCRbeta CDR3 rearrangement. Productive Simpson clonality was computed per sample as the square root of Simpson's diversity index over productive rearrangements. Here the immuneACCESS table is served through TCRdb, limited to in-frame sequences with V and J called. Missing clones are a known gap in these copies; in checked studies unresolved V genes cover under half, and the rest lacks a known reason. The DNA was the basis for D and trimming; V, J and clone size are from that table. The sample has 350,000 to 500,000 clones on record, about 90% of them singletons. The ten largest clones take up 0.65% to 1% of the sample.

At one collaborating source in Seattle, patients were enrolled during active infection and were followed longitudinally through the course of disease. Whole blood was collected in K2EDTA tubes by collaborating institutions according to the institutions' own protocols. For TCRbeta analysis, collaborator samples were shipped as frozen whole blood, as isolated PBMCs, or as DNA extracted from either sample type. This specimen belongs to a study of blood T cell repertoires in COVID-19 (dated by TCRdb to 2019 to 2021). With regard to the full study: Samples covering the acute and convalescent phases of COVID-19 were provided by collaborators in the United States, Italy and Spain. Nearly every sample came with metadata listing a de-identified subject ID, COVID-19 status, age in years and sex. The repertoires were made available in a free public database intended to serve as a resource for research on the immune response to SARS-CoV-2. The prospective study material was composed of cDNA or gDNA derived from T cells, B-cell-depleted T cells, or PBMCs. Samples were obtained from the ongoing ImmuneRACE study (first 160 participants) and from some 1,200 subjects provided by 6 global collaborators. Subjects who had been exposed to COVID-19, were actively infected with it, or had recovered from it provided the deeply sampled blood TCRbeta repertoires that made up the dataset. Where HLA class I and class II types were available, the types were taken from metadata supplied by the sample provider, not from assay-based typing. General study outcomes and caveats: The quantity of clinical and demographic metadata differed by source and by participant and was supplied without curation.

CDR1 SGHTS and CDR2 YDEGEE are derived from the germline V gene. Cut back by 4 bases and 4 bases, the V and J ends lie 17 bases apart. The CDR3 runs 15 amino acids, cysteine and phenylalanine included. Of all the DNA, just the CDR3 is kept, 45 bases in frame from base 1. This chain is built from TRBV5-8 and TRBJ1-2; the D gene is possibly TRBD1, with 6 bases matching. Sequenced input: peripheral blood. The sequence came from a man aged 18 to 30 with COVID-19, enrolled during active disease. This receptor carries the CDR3 CASSIVIRGIYGYTF. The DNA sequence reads TGTGCCAGCAGCATCGTCATTAGGGGGATCTATGGCTACACCTTC.